This TCR beta chain was sequenced in a study of spatial heterogeneity in lung cancer. On the study more broadly: When follow-up PBMC samples existed, they were sequenced (at a median of roughly 2 years after resection). Detected beta-chain sequences consistently exceeded alpha-chain sequences.

Each CDR3 protein gets one entry after TCRdb re-called the 5' RACE reads with MiXCR. The sample yields about 43,000 distinct CDR3 sequences, approximately 22% seen once. The time point denotes: blood at routine non-recurrence follow-up after resection. This clonotype was detected only a few times. J lost 4 bases, V lost 2 bases, and 3 bases had no gene match. This CDR3 region has 13 residues. The germline V gene encodes CDR1 GTSNPN and CDR2 SVGIG (reference sequence). The material was PBMCs, obtained at follow-up. This chain links TRBV30 with TRBJ1-2; 8 nucleotides line up with TRBD1. The sequence was collected from a female donor with early-stage non-small cell lung cancer. This chain's CDR3 is CAWSRDRPYGYTF. In nucleotides, the CDR3 is TGTGCCTGGAGTCGGGACAGGCCCTATGGCTACACCTTC.